A single sample is the source of the 31 T cell receptor beta chains below, sequenced in a study of Ad26.COV2.S vaccination and SARS-CoV-2 variants. Documented treatment: some 20 received Ad26.COV2.S at low or high dose, single or two shots; 5 received placebo; per-sample allocation not given. Sampling was done on day 63 after the first vaccine or placebo injection. Using immunoSEQ multiplex PCR, the repertoire was profiled, and TCRdb retains in-frame clones only, with some absent. The data hold approximately 450,000 clones, with 90% observed a single time. The source material was peripheral blood, sampled in a trial of Ad26.COV2.S vaccine versus placebo. The receptors stem from a person between 18 and 60 years old who received the Ad26.COV2.S COVID-19 vaccine or a placebo.

The chain recombines TRBV5-1 with TRBJ1-6, with TRBD1 matching over 9 bases. CDR1 and CDR2 (germline): SGHRS, YFSETQ. The CDR3 extends over 15 amino acids. The ends lost 0 bases at V and 10 bases at J; junction bases unmatched: 5. The CDR3 region is CASSLAGQGRSPLHF. In DNA form, the CDR3 reads TGCGCCAGCAGCTTGGCTGGACAGGGGAGGTCACCCCTCCACTTT. The variable domain in full, completed from reference TRBV5-1 and TRBJ1-6, reads KAGVTQTPRYLIKTRGQQVTLSCSPISGHRSVSWYQQTPGQGLQFLFEYFSETQRNKGNFPGRFSGRQFSNSRSEMNVSTLELGDSALYLCASSLAGQGRSPLHFGNGTRLTVT.

The rearrangement uses TRBV4-1 and TRBJ2-7; perhaps D is TRBD1 or TRBD2 (7 bases each). Trimming stripped 3 bases from V and 1 base from J, with 16 bases between. CDR3 length equals 16 residues. The germline V gene has CDR1 MGHRA and CDR2 YSYEKL. The CDR3 nucleotides read TGCGCCAGCAGCCAGGGACCAGGGGGGGGATCCTACGAGCAGTACTTC. The encoded protein is CASSQGPGGGSYEQYF.

This sequence joins TRBV10-1 and TRBJ2-3; D perhaps matches TRBD1 (6 bases). Germline CDR1 is WNHNN and CDR2 is SYGVQD (reference sequence). The CDR3 covers 16 residues. Trimming took off 0 bases at V and 5 bases at J, with 15 bases between the two ends. The CDR3 loop reads CASSESFMGAQDTQYF. The DNA for the CDR3 is TGCGCCAGCAGTGAGTCGTTCATGGGGGCACAAGATACGCAGTATTTT.

The V gene is TRBV24-1, the J gene TRBJ2-2; the D call may be TRBD1 or TRBD2 (5 bases each). Per germline, CDR1 KGHDR and CDR2 SFDVKD. Trimming pared 0 bases from V and 0 bases from J, leaving 7 bases between. This CDR3 region has 16 residues. The CDR3 here is CATSDLEGSNTGELFF. In DNA form, the CDR3 reads TGTGCCACCAGTGATTTGGAGGGGTCGAACACCGGGGAGCTGTTTTTT.

The rearrangement joins TRBV7-9 to TRBJ1-4; tentatively, D is TRBD1 (6 bases). The ends were cut back, 7 bases at V and 0 bases at J, with 18 bases in the middle. Germline loops: CDR1 SEHNR, CDR2 FQNEAQ (reference sequence). The CDR3 is made up of 17 amino acids. This chain's CDR3 is CASIQAGGSATNEKLFF. CDR3 coding DNA: TGTGCCAGCATTCAAGCGGGGGGCTCTGCAACTAATGAAAAACTGTTTTTT. The full variable domain, completed using reference TRBV7-9 and TRBJ1-4, is DTGVSQNPRHKITKRGQNVTFRCDPISEHNRLYWYRQTLGQGPEFLTYFQNEAQLEKSRLLSDRFSAERPKGSFSTLEIQRTEQGDSAMYLCASIQAGGSATNEKLFFGSGTQLSVL.

The chain links TRBV5-1 to TRBJ1-1; no reliable D call. The CDR3 is 13 residues long. V dropped 0 bases and J dropped 4 bases, with 7 bases sitting between them. Per the germline V gene, CDR1 is SGHRS and CDR2 is YFSETQ. The CDR3 region is CASSLGQTTEAFF. The CDR3 bases are TGCGCCAGCAGCTTGGGACAAACCACTGAAGCTTTCTTT.

The chain has TRBV19 and TRBJ2-6; 7 bases line up with TRBD2. Trimming cost V 3 bases and J 2 bases; bases outside gene matches: 4. Germline V gene data show CDR1 as LNHDA and CDR2 as SQIVND (reference sequence). The length of the CDR3 is 16 residues. CDR3 residues: CASSIGGVPGANVLTF. The CDR3 DNA is TGTGCCAGTAGTATTGGGGGGGTTCCTGGGGCCAACGTCCTGACTTTC.

The chain has TRBV5-6 and TRBJ2-7; TRBD2 matches 7 bases. J gave up 2 bases and V 1 base, and 6 bases lay outside the gene matches. Germline-derived CDR1 and CDR2 are SGHDT and YYEEEE. There are 15 residues in the CDR3. CDR3 protein: CASSLSWGGTYEQYF. CDR3 sequence (DNA): TGTGCCAGCAGCTTGTCGTGGGGGGGGACCTACGAGCAGTACTTC. Complete variable domain (other parts from reference TRBV5-6 and TRBJ2-7): DAGVTQSPTHLIKTRGQQVTLRCSPKSGHDTVSWYQQALGQGPQFIFQYYEEEERQRGNFPDRFSGHQFPNYSSELNVNALLLGDSALYLCASSLSWGGTYEQYFGPGTRLTVT.

The chain has TRBV7-9 and TRBJ2-7, with 12 bases aligning to TRBD2. The CDR3 totals 15 residues. Germline trimming cut 5 bases from V and 4 bases from J; bases unmatched to any gene: 6. The V gene's germline CDR1 is SEHNR and CDR2 FQNEAQ (reference sequence). The CDR3 is CASSPRTSGMYEQYF. For the CDR3, the DNA is TGTGCCAGCAGCCCGCGGACTAGCGGGATGTACGAGCAGTACTTC.

This chain links TRBV5-8 with TRBJ2-7, with TRBD1 matching 8 bases. J lost 7 bases, V lost 4 bases, and 13 bases had no gene match. Germline CDR1 is SGHTS and CDR2 is YDEGEE. CDR3 length: 15 amino acids. This chain's CDR3 is CASSLAGTGVGEQYF. CDR3 DNA: TGTGCCAGCAGCCTAGCCGGGACAGGAGTAGGTGAGCAGTACTTC.

The count of this clone is one. The chain combines TRBV13 with TRBJ1-6, with 9 bases fitting TRBD1. The CDR3 spans 14 residues. CDR1 is PRHDT, CDR2 FYEKMQ, per germline (reference sequence). The ends lost 3 bases at V and 8 bases at J; junction bases unmatched: 2. CDR3 nucleotides: TGTGCCAGCAGCTTGGGGACAGGGTATTCACCCCTCCACTTT. Protein: CASSLGTGYSPLHF.

The CDR3: CASSSQAGNSPLHF. The DNA for the CDR3 is TGTGCCAGCAGCTCACAAGCGGGAAATTCACCCCTCCACTTT. The chain uses TRBV9 and TRBJ1-6; D gene ambiguous. This CDR3 spans 14 amino acids. Germline values: CDR1 SGDLS, CDR2 YYNGEE. V lost 4 bases and J 7 bases, leaving 12 bases between the germline ends.

The chain is built from TRBV7-9 and TRBJ2-5; D is perhaps TRBD2 (6 bases). V lost 5 bases and J 7 bases, leaving 20 bases between the germline ends. The CDR3 is 15 residues long. CDR1 and CDR2 (germline): SEHNR, FQNEAQ (reference sequence). CDR3 amino acids: CASSRAGRPEGTQYF. The CDR3, as DNA: TGTGCCAGCAGCCGAGCCGGGAGACCGGAAGGGACCCAGTACTTC.

The J gene is TRBJ2-7, the V gene TRBV18; 7 bases align to TRBD1. V was pared by 4 bases and J by 2 bases, with 8 bases of the junction left unmatched. The CDR3 covers 15 residues. The germline CDR1 and CDR2 sequences are KGHSH and LQKENI. CDR3 residues: CASSQTTGQTYEQYF. The DNA of the CDR3 is TGTGCCAGCTCACAAACCACGGGACAGACCTACGAGCAGTACTTC.

The chain carries TRBV6-5 and TRBJ2-7; D remains unclear. Per germline, CDR1 MNHEY and CDR2 SVGAGI. Trimming took 4 bases from V and 3 from J, leaving 4 bases between them. The CDR3 runs 11 residues. CDR3 bases: TGTGCCAGCAGTTCCCGCTACGAGCAGTACTTC. This sequence encodes CASSSRYEQYF.

The rearrangement joins TRBV6-6 to TRBJ1-1; possible D gene TRBD1, 6 bases. The germline CDR1 and CDR2 sequences are MNHNY and SVGAGI (reference sequence). V dropped 0 bases and J dropped 4 bases, with 12 bases sitting between them. The CDR3 runs 15 residues. This chain's CDR3 is CASSYSGGSGTEAFF. The CDR3 DNA sequence: TGTGCCAGCAGTTACTCGGGGGGCTCGGGCACTGAAGCTTTCTTT.

This rearrangement joins TRBV24-1 to TRBJ1-2; tentatively, D is TRBD1 (6 bases). Per the germline V gene, CDR1 is KGHDR and CDR2 is SFDVKD. Trimming stripped 4 bases from V and 5 bases from J, with 10 bases between. The CDR3 covers 13 residues. The CDR3 loop is CATSDNRDYGYTF. The CDR3 DNA reads as TGTGCCACCAGTGACAACAGGGATTATGGCTACACCTTC.

This clone has a single count. The V gene is TRBV9, the J gene TRBJ1-6, with 8 bases that match TRBD1. Germline assignment: CDR1 SGDLS and CDR2 YYNGEE. V was clipped by 4 bases and J by 10 bases; unmatched bases: 4. This CDR3 has 13 amino acids. CDR3 in amino acids: CASSPGQGSPLHF. The CDR3 bases are TGTGCCAGCAGCCCAGGACAGGGATCACCCCTCCACTTT.

The chain recombines TRBV7-8 with TRBJ2-2; D perhaps matches TRBD2 (5 bases). The ends were cut back, 1 base at V and 5 bases at J, with 14 bases in the middle. There are 16 residues in the CDR3. Germline V gives CDR1 SGHVS, CDR2 FQNEAQ. The CDR3 protein is CASSLGVLANTGELFF. CDR3 in DNA: TGTGCCAGCAGCTTAGGGGTTCTAGCAAATACCGGGGAGCTGTTTTTT.

The chain joins TRBV5-5 to TRBJ2-7, with 10 nucleotides matching TRBD2. CDR1 and CDR2 from the germline V gene are SGHKS and YYEKEE (reference sequence). The CDR3 length is 17 residues. V was pared by 1 base and J by 4 bases, with 11 bases of the junction left unmatched. CDR3 nucleotides: TGTGCCAGCAGCTTGTTTCTGAGCGGGAGGGCCGCATACGAGCAGTACTTC. It specifies CASSLFLSGRAAYEQYF.

The CDR3 sequence is CSVWASYNEQFF. CDR3 sequence (DNA): TGCAGCGTGTGGGCCTCCTACAATGAGCAGTTCTTC. The chain recombines TRBV29-1 with TRBJ2-1; D gene ambiguous. The CDR3 spans 12 residues. Germline V gene data show CDR1 as SQVTM and CDR2 as ANQGSEA. Trimming removed 6 bases from V and 0 bases from J, with 6 bases in between.

Only a few counts were recorded for this clone. The rearrangement joins TRBV3-1 (or the pseudogene TRBV3-2) to TRBJ1-5; no reliable D call. The ends were cut back, 1 base at V and 0 bases at J, with 7 bases in the middle. This CDR3 is 15 amino acids long. Germline loops: CDR1 LGHDT, CDR2 YNNKEL (reference sequence). The CDR3 here is CASSQGVYSNQPQHF. CDR3 DNA: TGTGCCAGCAGCCAAGGGGTTTATAGCAATCAGCCCCAGCATTTT.

The chain has TRBV18 and TRBJ2-6, with D possibly matching TRBD1 (5 bases). V was clipped by 1 base and J by 2 bases, with 12 bases between them. The length of the CDR3 is 17 residues. Looked up from germline, CDR1 is KGHSH and CDR2 is LQKENI. The CDR3 is CASSPLDRETGANVLTF. The CDR3 nucleotides read TGTGCCAGCTCACCACTCGACAGAGAGACTGGGGCCAACGTCCTGACTTTC.

This rearrangement joins TRBV30 to TRBJ2-7, with 13 bases aligning to TRBD2. Losses at the gene ends were 7 bases for V and 7 bases for J; bases not matched to a gene: 1. The CDR3 extends over 11 amino acids. CDR1 GTSNPN and CDR2 SVGIG come from the germline V gene (reference sequence). The DNA for the CDR3 is TGTGCCTCGGGACTAGCGGGAGAGCAGTACTTC. It codes for CASGLAGEQYF. The variable domain in full, completed from reference TRBV30 and TRBJ2-7, reads SQTIHQWPATLVQPVGSPLSLECTVEGTSNPNLYWYRQAAGRGLQLLFYSVGIGQISSEVPQNLSASRPQDRQFILSSKKLLLSDSGFYLCASGLAGEQYFGPGTRLTVT.

For this clone: The same CDR3 arises from other DNA sequences in this sample as well. The rearrangement links TRBV30 to TRBJ1-5; D not certain. The CDR3 has 13 residues. V lost 0 bases and J lost 1, with 4 bases in between. CDR1 GTSNPN and CDR2 SVGIG come from the germline V gene (reference sequence). The CDR3, as DNA: TGTGCCTGGAGTGTACAAAGCAATCAGCCCCAGCATTTT. Translation: CAWSVQSNQPQHF.

This chain joins TRBV7-2 and TRBJ1-6; maybe TRBD1 (5 bases). The CDR3 covers 15 residues. V lost 0 bases, J lost 3 bases, and 6 bases lay in between. The V gene's germline CDR1 is SGHTA and CDR2 FQGNSA. CDR3 amino acids: CASSLADSYNSPLHF. Written as DNA, the CDR3 is TGTGCCAGCAGCTTAGCCGACAGCTATAATTCACCCCTCCACTTT.

This clone was seen a single time. The chain joins TRBV5-6 to TRBJ1-2; TRBD1 matches at 10 bases. The germline gives CDR1 SGHDT, CDR2 YYEEEE. With V trimmed by 0 bases and J by 7 bases, 9 bases remained unmatched. The CDR3 totals 16 residues. CDR3 bases: TGTGCCAGCAGCTTGGCCCCTAACGACAGGGGGCTTGGCTACACCTTC. This encodes CASSLAPNDRGLGYTF.

The chain uses TRBV11-2 and TRBJ2-1, with 8 bases matching TRBD2. This CDR3 contains 16 residues. Germline assignment: CDR1 SGHAT and CDR2 FQNNGV. Trimming at V came to 1 base and at J to 4 bases, leaving 6 bases not matched to a gene. CDR3: CASSLASGRGYNEQFF. The CDR3, as DNA: TGTGCCAGCAGCTTAGCGAGCGGGAGAGGGTACAATGAGCAGTTCTTC.

This rearrangement joins TRBV30 to TRBJ2-7, with D perhaps being TRBD1 or TRBD2 (5 bases each). Germline CDR1 GTSNPN, CDR2 SVGIG (reference sequence). V lost 0 bases to trimming and J lost 3 bases, with 15 bases between them. CDR3 size: 15 residues. The DNA of the CDR3 is TGTGCCTGGAGTGTACATGGGGGACGGGACTACGAGCAGTACTTC. Translating gives CAWSVHGGRDYEQYF.

The gene calls are TRBV4-2 and TRBJ1-6, with D possibly matching TRBD1 (6 bases). With 0 bases removed from V and 8 bases from J, the gap between germline ends came to 17 bases. Germline V gives CDR1 LGHNA, CDR2 YNFKEQ. The CDR3 is made up of 17 amino acids. The DNA of the CDR3 is TGTGCCAGCAGCCAAGATCTGTCAGGGACAAGGGATTCACCCCTCCACTTT. Translated: CASSQDLSGTRDSPLHF.

The V gene is TRBV6-2 or TRBV6-3, the J gene TRBJ1-5; 7 bases are shared with TRBD1. After removal of 0 bases from V and 3 bases from J, the junction contained 8 bases not matched to a gene. Germline V CDR1 and CDR2: MNHEY, SVGEGT. The CDR3 is made up of 17 amino acids. CDR3 DNA: TGTGCCAGCAGTTACTCGAGACAGGGCAGTTTCAATCAGCCCCAGCATTTT. Translating it yields CASSYSRQGSFNQPQHF.